Sequencing of this TCR beta chain was carried out in a study of T-cell memory formation after mild COVID-19. Study at large: Largely, the TCR clusters proved donor specific.

Germline V gene data show CDR1 as DFQATT and CDR2 as SNEGSKA (reference sequence). With 5 bases removed from V and 4 bases from J, the gap between germline ends came to 15 bases. The CDR3 loop spans 13 amino acids. One entry per CDR3 protein results from TCRdb running MiXCR on the 5' RACE reads. The sample shows some 330,000 distinct CDR3 sequences, 20% to 25% of them seen only once. The origin of this receptor is an adult woman who had mild COVID-19 (a few samples of this study predate the infection). Cell type and time point are not known. The chain carries TRBV20-1 and TRBJ2-7; a possible D gene is TRBD1 (7 bases). The sequenced material came from PBMCs or a T cell subset sorted from them (not recorded which). CDR3 sequence (DNA): TGCAGTGCTGGAGGGCAGGGGGAATACGAGCAGTACTTC. It yields the protein CSAGGQGEYEQYF.